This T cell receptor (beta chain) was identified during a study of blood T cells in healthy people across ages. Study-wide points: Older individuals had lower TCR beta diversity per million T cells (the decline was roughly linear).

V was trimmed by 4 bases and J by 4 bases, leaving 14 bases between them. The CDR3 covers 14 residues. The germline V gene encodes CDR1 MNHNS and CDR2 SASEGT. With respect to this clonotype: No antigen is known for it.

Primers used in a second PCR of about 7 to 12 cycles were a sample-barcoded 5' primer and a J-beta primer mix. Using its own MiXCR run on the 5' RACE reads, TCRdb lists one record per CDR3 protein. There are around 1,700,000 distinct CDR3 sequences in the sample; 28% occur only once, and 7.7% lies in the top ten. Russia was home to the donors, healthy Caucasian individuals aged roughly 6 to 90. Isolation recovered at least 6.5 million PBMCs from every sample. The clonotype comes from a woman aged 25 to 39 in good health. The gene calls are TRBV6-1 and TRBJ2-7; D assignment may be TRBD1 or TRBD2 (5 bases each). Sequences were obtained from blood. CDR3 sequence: CASSAPRGPYEQYF. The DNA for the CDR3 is TGTGCCAGCAGTGCCCCGAGGGGTCCGTACGAGCAGTACTTC.